Sequencing of this TCR beta chain was carried out in a study of STAT5B mutations in CD4+ large granular lymphocyte leukemia. Findings and caveats of the study: 8/27 top patient clones versus 2/35 control clones were TRBV06-family.

V trimming: 6 bases; J trimming: 5 bases; junction bases outside the gene matches: 8. CDR1 is SGHTS, CDR2 YDEGEE, per germline. This CDR3 is built from 13 residues. Notes on this clone: Its antigen is still unknown.

This was a survey-level run. Libraries were prepared by immunoSEQ multiplex PCR; TCRdb keeps only in-frame clonotypes and omits some of them. Found here are roughly 29,000 clones, approximately 75% of them singletons; the top ten hold over 3%. This sequence joins TRBV5-8 and TRBJ2-7; 7 bases are shared with TRBD1. Material: CD4+ T cells from blood buffy coats. This receptor was identified in a human donor in good health. Here the CDR3 reads CASTQTGRHEQYF. The DNA for the CDR3 is TGTGCCAGCACTCAGACAGGGCGACACGAGCAGTACTTC.